The clone carrying this T cell receptor (beta chain) was recorded many times. What it binds is not known. Germline lookup yields CDR1 SGHNT and CDR2 YENEEA. The CDR3 has 14 residues. V was cut by 1 base and J by 9 bases, with 10 bases left in between. The data belong to a study of identical twins. Regarding the study as a whole: In zero-insertion analyses, partial confounding could arise from invariant MAIT and iNKT cells.

TCRdb recomputed calls from the 5' RACE reads with MiXCR, one row per CDR3 protein. The repertoire has 250,000 or so distinct CDR3 sequences, around 6.6% of them found once; the top ten carry under 4%. These data were also reused for a study on yellow fever vaccine responses in identical twins. From that report: Vaccine T cell responses of twins reportedly seemed partly convergent and partly personalized.

This TCR derives from a woman aged 18-29 years in good health. The V and J genes are TRBV11-3 and TRBJ1-6; no reliable D call. The sequenced sample consisted of memory (CD45RO+) T cells sorted from blood. This CDR3 is CASSLGVGSSPLHF. The DNA of the CDR3 is TGTGCCAGCAGCTTAGGGGTAGGAAGTTCACCCCTCCACTTT. The complete variable domain, with remaining parts taken from reference TRBV11-3 and TRBJ1-6, reads EAGVVQSPRYKIIEKKQPVAFWCNPISGHNTLYWYLQNLGQGPELLIRYENEEAVDDSQLPKDRFSAERLKGVDSTLKIQPAELGDSAVYLCASSLGVGSSPLHFGNGTRLTVT.